This record looks at one TCR beta chain sequence and its context. This specimen comes from a study of blood T cell repertoires in COVID-19. Original analysis: Reference gene primers were amplified, and this amplification served to estimate nucleated cell counts. Sequencing was performed with immunoSEQ multiplex PCR; in TCRdb, only in-frame clones are kept and a portion is missing. Clone size and V and J calls were adopted from that table, with D and trimming inferred from the DNA. The sample has 90,000 to 100,000 clones; around 88% are singletons. This sequence originates from a woman aged 60-75 years with COVID-19, enrolled during active disease. The sequenced sample consisted of peripheral blood.

The DNA of the CDR3 is TGTGCCAGCAGCTCCCCAATGGGCCCGGAGACCCAGTACTTC. Translating gives CASSSPMGPETQYF. V and J are TRBV7-2 and TRBJ2-5; D gene uncertain. The CDR3 runs to 14 residues. Per the germline V gene, CDR1 is SGHTA and CDR2 is FQGNSA. Trimming removed 4 bases from V and 5 bases from J, with 14 bases in between.